This paragraph reports one T cell receptor (beta chain). The CDR3 is 12 amino acids. Per the germline V gene, CDR1 is LNHDA and CDR2 is SQIVND (reference sequence). The V gene lost 7 bases and the J gene lost 3 bases, with 10 bases spanning the gap. Profiling relied on immunoSEQ multiplex PCR, and the TCRdb table lists in-frame clones only, not all of them. The data hold roughly 100,000 clones, with roughly 80% observed a single time. The data originate from a study of blood T cell repertoires in COVID-19. In the study overall: PBMCs, B-cell-depleted T cells, or T cells were the source of the cDNA or gDNA that made up the material.

Sequencing was performed on peripheral blood. The receptor's source is a man older than 75 with acute or convalescent COVID-19. The V gene is TRBV19, the J gene TRBJ2-7, with TRBD1 as a possible D gene (5 bases). CDR3 sequence: CASNGRDYEQYF. The DNA of the CDR3 is TGTGCCAGTAACGGCAGGGACTACGAGCAGTACTTC.